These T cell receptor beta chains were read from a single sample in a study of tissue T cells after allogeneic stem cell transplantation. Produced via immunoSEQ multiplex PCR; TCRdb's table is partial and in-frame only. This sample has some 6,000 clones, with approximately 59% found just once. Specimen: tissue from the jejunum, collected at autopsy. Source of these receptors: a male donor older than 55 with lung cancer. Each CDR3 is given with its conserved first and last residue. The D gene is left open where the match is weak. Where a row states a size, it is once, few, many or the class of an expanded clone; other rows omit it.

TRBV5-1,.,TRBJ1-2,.,CASSLNYRGEGYTF,TGCGCCAGCAGCTTGAACTATAGGGGCGAGGGCTACACCTTC
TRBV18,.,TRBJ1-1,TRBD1,CASSPQGAMNTEAFF,TGTGCCAGCTCACCACAGGGGGCGATGAACACTGAAGCTTTCTTT
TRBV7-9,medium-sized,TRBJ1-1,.,CASRADTEAFF,TGTGCCAGCAGGGCTGACACTGAAGCTTTCTTT
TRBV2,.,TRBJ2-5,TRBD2,CASSESSGGAKTQYF,TGTGCCAGCAGTGAATCTAGCGGGGGGGCTAAGACCCAGTACTTC
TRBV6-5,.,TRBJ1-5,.,CASRQVNNQPQHF,TGTGCCAGCAGGCAGGTAAACAATCAGCCCCAGCATTTT
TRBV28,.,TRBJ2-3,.,CASIPGGGYTDTQYF,TGTGCCAGCATCCCTGGGGGAGGCTACACAGATACGCAGTATTTT
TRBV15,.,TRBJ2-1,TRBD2,CATSSVGSSGRVDEQFF,TGTGCCACCAGCAGTGTGGGGAGTAGCGGGAGAGTCGATGAGCAGTTCTTC
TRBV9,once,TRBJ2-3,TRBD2,CASSQRDYSTDTDTQYF,TGTGCCAGCAGCCAGCGGGACTACTCGACGGACACAGATACGCAGTATTTT
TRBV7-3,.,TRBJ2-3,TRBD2,CASSLPSGLGDTQYF,TGTGCCAGCAGCTTACCCTCGGGACTAGGAGATACGCAGTATTTT
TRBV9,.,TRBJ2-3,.,CASSSSGTDTQYF,TGTGCCAGCAGCAGTTCCGGCACAGATACGCAGTATTTT
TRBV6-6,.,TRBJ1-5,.,CASSYAARNQPQHF,TGTGCCAGCAGTTATGCGGCCCGCAATCAGCCCCAGCATTTT
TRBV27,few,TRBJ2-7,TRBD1,CASSFDRDLGYEQYF,TGTGCCAGCAGTTTCGACAGGGACCTCGGCTACGAGCAGTACTTC
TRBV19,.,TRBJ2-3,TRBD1,CASRGRDREADTQYF,TGTGCCAGTAGGGGGAGGGACAGGGAGGCAGATACGCAGTATTTT
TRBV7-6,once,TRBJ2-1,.,CASSLEGWSSYNEQFF,TGTGCCAGCAGCCTAGAGGGGTGGAGCTCCTACAATGAGCAGTTCTTC
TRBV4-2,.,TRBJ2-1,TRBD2,CASSRLAGEDNEQFF,TGTGCCAGCAGCCGCCTGGCGGGAGAGGACAATGAGCAGTTCTTC
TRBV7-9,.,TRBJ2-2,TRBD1,CASSPRTGSFTGELFF,TGTGCCAGCAGCCCAAGGACAGGTTCTTTCACCGGGGAGCTGTTTTTT
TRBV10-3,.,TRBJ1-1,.,CAIGERQGYTEAFF,TGTGCCATCGGGGAGAGGCAGGGATACACTGAAGCTTTCTTT
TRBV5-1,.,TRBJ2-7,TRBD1,CASSSGTGVAEQYF,TGCGCCAGCAGCTCCGGGACAGGGGTCGCCGAGCAGTACTTC